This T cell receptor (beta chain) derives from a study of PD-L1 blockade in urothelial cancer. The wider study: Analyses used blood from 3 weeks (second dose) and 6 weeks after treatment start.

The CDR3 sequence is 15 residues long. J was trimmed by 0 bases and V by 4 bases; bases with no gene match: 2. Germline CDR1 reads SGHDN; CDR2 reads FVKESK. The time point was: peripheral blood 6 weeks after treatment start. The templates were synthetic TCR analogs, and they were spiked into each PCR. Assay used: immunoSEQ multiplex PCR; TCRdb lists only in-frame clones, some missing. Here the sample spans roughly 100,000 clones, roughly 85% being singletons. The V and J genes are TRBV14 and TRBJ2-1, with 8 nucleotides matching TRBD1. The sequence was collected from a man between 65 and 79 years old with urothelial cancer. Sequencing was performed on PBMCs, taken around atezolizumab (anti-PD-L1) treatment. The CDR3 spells CASSRTGSSYNEQFF. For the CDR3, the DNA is TGTGCCAGCAGCCGGACAGGGAGCTCCTACAATGAGCAGTTCTTC.